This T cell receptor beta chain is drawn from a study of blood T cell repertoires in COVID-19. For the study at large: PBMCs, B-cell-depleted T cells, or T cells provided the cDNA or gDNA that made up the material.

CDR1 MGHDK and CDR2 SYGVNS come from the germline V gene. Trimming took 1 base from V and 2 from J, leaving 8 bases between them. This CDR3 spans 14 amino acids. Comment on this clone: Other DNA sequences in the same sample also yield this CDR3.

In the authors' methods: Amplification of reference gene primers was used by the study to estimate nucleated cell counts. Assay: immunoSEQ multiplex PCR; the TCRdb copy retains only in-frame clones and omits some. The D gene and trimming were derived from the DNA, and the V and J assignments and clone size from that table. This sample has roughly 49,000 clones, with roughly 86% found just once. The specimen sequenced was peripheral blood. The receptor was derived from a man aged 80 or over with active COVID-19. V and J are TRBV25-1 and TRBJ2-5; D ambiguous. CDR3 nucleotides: TGTGCCAGCAGTGAATTTGGCAGTCAAGAGACCCAGTACTTC. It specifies CASSEFGSQETQYF.